This TCR beta chain came from a study of shared clonotypes between healthy human individuals. The CDR3 has 16 residues. Trimming removed 0 bases from V and 4 bases from J, with 15 bases in between. Germline CDR1 LGHNA, CDR2 YSLEER. The material for each subset, its genomic DNA, was split evenly across several immunoSEQ plates. Original processing methods: ImmunoSEQ sequences covered only the junction and lacked quality scores; filtering therefore differed. Libraries were prepared by immunoSEQ multiplex PCR; TCRdb keeps only in-frame clonotypes and omits some of them. V, J and clone size are taken as reported in that table, and D and trimming were inferred from the DNA itself. Of 300,000 to 400,000 clones listed, 87% are singletons.

The rearrangement uses TRBV4-3 and TRBJ1-2; the D gene is possibly TRBD1 (6 bases). The receptor was isolated from a man younger than 35 in good health. The sequenced material came from memory CD8+ T cells sorted from blood. Subset meaning: CD45RO+ cells pooled with CCR7-negative TemRA cells. CDR3 sequence (DNA): TGCGCCAGCAGCCAAGATCGGGGGGCGCGGGTCTATGGCTACACCTTC. Protein: CASSQDRGARVYGYTF.